A selection of T cell receptor beta chains follows, all from one sample in a study of blood T cell repertoires in COVID-19. The table came from immunoSEQ multiplex PCR; TCRdb's copy has only in-frame clones and leaves some out. Of around 320,000 clones listed, around nine tenths are singletons. Sequencing was done on a sample of PBMCs or T cells enriched from blood (not recorded which). The receptors were gathered from a woman between 50 and 59 years old who had been exposed to COVID-19. CDR3s include the opening cysteine and the closing phenylalanine or tryptophan. The D gene is left open where the match is weak. The size entry is marked missing in some rows and otherwise reads once, few, many or a size class.

>TRBJ1-4|.|TRBV6-5|.
CASSLDRSTNEKLFF
TGTGCCAGCAGTTTGGACAGATCAACTAATGAAAAACTGTTTTTT
>TRBJ1-2|.|TRBV19|TRBD1
CASSMRPGQGYGYTF
TGTGCCAGTAGTATGCGACCGGGACAGGGTTATGGCTACACCTTC
>TRBJ2-1|.|TRBV4-1|TRBD2
CASSQDWTSGYNEQFF
TGCGCCAGCAGCCAAGATTGGACTAGTGGATACAATGAGCAGTTCTTC
>TRBJ1-1|.|TRBV28|.
CASRQDFTEAFF
TGTGCCAGCAGACAAGACTTCACTGAAGCTTTCTTT
>TRBJ1-2|.|TRBV4-1|.
CASSLGGEAHYGYTF
TGCGCCAGCAGCCTCGGCGGCGAGGCTCACTATGGCTACACCTTC
>TRBJ2-1|.|TRBV12-3/TRBV12-4|.
CASSPGGTQQFF
TGTGCCAGCAGTCCAGGGGGGACCCAGCAGTTCTTC
>TRBJ2-7|.|TRBV3-1/TRBV3-2|.
CASTPTGDLREQYF
TGTGCCAGCACTCCCACGGGGGACCTACGAGAGCAGTACTTC
>TRBJ2-5|.|TRBV19|TRBD2
CASSFGGLDEETQYF
TGTGCCAGTAGTTTTGGGGGACTAGACGAAGAGACCCAGTACTTC
>TRBJ2-5|.|TRBV23-1|.
CASSQATARGTQYF
TGCGCCAGCAGTCAAGCTACAGCTCGGGGGACCCAGTACTTC
>TRBJ2-7|once|TRBV6-5|.
CASSLTGRPYEQYF
TGTGCCAGCAGTCTTACAGGGCGCCCCTACGAGCAGTACTTC
>TRBJ2-7|.|TRBV21-1|.
CASSKGASGGNEQYF
TGTGCCAGCAGCAAAGGAGCTAGCGGGGGTAACGAGCAGTACTTC
>TRBJ2-7|.|TRBV2|TRBD1
CASTGESITGQDRGNYEQYF
TGTGCCAGTACTGGAGAAAGCATTACGGGCCAGGACAGGGGTAACTACGAGCAGTACTTC
>TRBJ1-1|.|TRBV11-2|TRBD1
CASSTQGLLNTEAFF
TGTGCCAGCAGCACACAGGGGCTATTGAACACTGAAGCTTTCTTT